These 22 T cell receptor beta chains share one sample of origin, sequenced in a study of read filtering for tumor transcriptome and immune sequencing. Molecular barcoded adaptors covering alpha/delta and beta/gamma chains were used on roughly 400 ng RNA. TCRdb called the reads again in MiXCR, with one record for every CDR3 protein. The sample contains under 50,000 distinct CDR3 sequences, around 15% of which appear only once. The material sequenced was a population of CD138-negative cells sorted from bone marrow. The receptors stem from a donor at least 40 years old with multiple myeloma.

Worth noting for this clonotype: A read error may explain this, as a much larger clone is one base away. Here the CDR3 DNA reads TGTGCCACCAGCAACACCGGACGGGGACCACGGAACACTGAAGCTTTCTTT. Encoded protein: CATSNTGRGPRNTEAFF. The rearrangement uses TRBV15 and TRBJ1-1; possible D gene TRBD1, 5 bases. Trimming removed 4 bases from V and 1 base from J, with 19 bases in between. Looked up from germline, CDR1 is LNHNV and CDR2 is YYDKDF (reference sequence). This CDR3 spans 17 amino acids. Drawing the rest from reference TRBV15 and TRBJ1-1, the complete variable domain is DAMVIQNPRYQVTQFGKPVTLSCSQTLNHNVMYWYQQKSSQAPKLLFHYYDKDFNNEADTPDNFQSRRPNTSFCFLDIRSPGLGDTAMYLCATSNTGRGPRNTEAFFGQGTRLTVV.

The sample holds many counts of this clonotype. This sequence joins TRBV11-1 and TRBJ2-2; D is possibly TRBD2 (5 bases). The CDR3 has 16 amino acids. Trimming left V 5 bases short and J 1 base short, with 14 bases between. In germline, CDR1 is SGHAT, CDR2 FQDESV (reference sequence). CDR3 nucleotide sequence: TGTGCCAGCAGCGAGCGGCCGGCGGAGAACACCGGGGAGCTGTTTTTT. This sequence encodes CASSERPAENTGELFF.

At least ten counts were recorded for this clonotype. V usage is TRBV3-1 and J usage is TRBJ1-5, with D unclear. The CDR3 totals 15 residues. Per germline, CDR1 LGHDT and CDR2 YNNKEL (reference sequence). V lost 1 base and J lost 4, with 11 bases in between. CDR3: CASSQGTNRNQPQHF. CDR3 nucleotides: TGTGCCAGCAGCCAAGGAACGAACAGAAATCAGCCCCAGCATTTT. Using reference TRBV3-1 and TRBJ1-5 for the parts outside the CDR3, the full variable domain is DTAVSQTPKYLVTQMGNDKSIKCEQNLGHDTMYWYKQDSKKFLKIMFSYNNKELIINETVPNRFSPKSPDKAHLNLHINSLELGDSAVYFCASSQGTNRNQPQHFGDGTRLSIL.

This clonotype was detected many times. The chain combines TRBV5-1 with TRBJ2-2; 8 bases map to TRBD1. In germline, CDR1 is SGHRS, CDR2 YFSETQ. This CDR3 has 16 residues. Trimming at V came to 3 bases and at J to 2 bases, leaving 6 bases not matched to a gene. CDR3 sequence (DNA): TGCGCCAGCAGCTCTCTCGGACAGGGAAACACCGGGGAGCTGTTTTTT. Protein: CASSSLGQGNTGELFF.

This clonotype came up many times. This chain links TRBV12-3 or TRBV12-4 with TRBJ2-3; D gene uncertain. The ends were cut back, 5 bases at V and 0 bases at J, with 9 bases in the middle. This CDR3 spans 14 amino acids. The CDR3 is CASSLYSSTDTQYF. The CDR3, as DNA: TGTGCCAGCAGTCTCTATTCTAGCACAGATACGCAGTATTTT.

This clonotype was counted at least ten times. The genes are TRBV7-9 and TRBJ2-7; D unresolved. Germline V gene data show CDR1 as SEHNR and CDR2 as FQNEAQ (reference sequence). This CDR3 is built from 14 residues. V gave up 0 bases and J gave up 0 bases, with 6 bases separating them. The CDR3 loop is CASSLAGSSYEQYF. In DNA, the CDR3 is TGTGCCAGCAGCTTAGCAGGCAGCTCCTACGAGCAGTACTTC.

The chain is built from TRBV6-5 and TRBJ2-7; D is uncertain. V lost 4 bases to trimming and J lost 6 bases, with 10 bases between them. The CDR3 runs to 12 residues. From germline, CDR1 is MNHEY and CDR2 SVGAGI. The CDR3: CASSSHPGEQYF. Written as DNA, the CDR3 is TGTGCCAGCAGTTCCCACCCTGGCGAGCAGTACTTC.

Only a few counts were recorded for this clonotype. The chain employs TRBV6-2 or TRBV6-3 and TRBJ2-2, with D unresolved. Trimming took off 6 bases at V and 4 bases at J, with 15 bases between the two ends. Per germline, CDR1 MNHEY and CDR2 SVGEGT. The CDR3 length is 15 residues. The DNA for the CDR3 is TGTGCCAGCAGCCCTTCCGGATTAGGCACCGGGGAGCTGTTTTTT. Its protein is CASSPSGLGTGELFF.

This clonotype was picked up many times. The V gene is TRBV9, the J gene TRBJ2-1; TRBD2 agrees at 9 bases. There are 16 residues in the CDR3. Germline V gene sequence: CDR1 SGDLS, CDR2 YYNGEE. After removal of 0 bases from V and 2 bases from J, the junction contained 3 bases not matched to a gene. The CDR3 DNA sequence: TGTGCCAGCAGCGTAGAAGCGGGAGGAACCTACAATGAGCAGTTCTTC. Protein product: CASSVEAGGTYNEQFF.

This clonotype was picked up a small number of times. An end of the junction differs from the germline gene, which may be a read error. This chain uses TRBV12-3 or TRBV12-4 with TRBJ2-2; D might be TRBD1 or TRBD2, each matching 5 bases. This CDR3 spans 13 amino acids. The CDR3 sequence: CASSSLGTGEPFF. DNA of the CDR3: TGTGCCAGCAGCTCCCTAGGGACCGGGGAGCCGTTTTTT.

There are many counts of this clonotype. The rearrangement links TRBV27 to TRBJ2-7, with D perhaps TRBD1 (7 bases). CDR1 MNHEY and CDR2 SMNVEV come from the germline V gene (reference sequence). This CDR3 comprises 14 residues. V was pared by 6 bases and J by 3 bases, with 15 bases between. DNA for the CDR3: TGTGCCAGCAGCCCTGGGCAGGGGGGCTACGAGCAGTACTTC. Protein sequence: CASSPGQGGYEQYF.

This clonotype was detected ten times or more. V gene TRBV5-1 combines with J gene TRBJ1-6, with D uncertain. With 0 bases removed from V and 7 bases from J, the gap between germline ends came to 8 bases. The CDR3 totals 14 residues. Germline V gives CDR1 SGHRS, CDR2 YFSETQ. CDR3 DNA: TGCGCCAGCAGCTTGGACAGTAGGAATTCACCCCTCCACTTT. This sequence encodes CASSLDSRNSPLHF.

In its sample, this clonotype was seen many times. The CDR3 reads CASSLPRGRDNQPQHF. CDR3 sequence (DNA): TGCGCCAGCAGCCTACCACGGGGGAGGGACAATCAGCCCCAGCATTTT. The chain carries TRBV5-1 and TRBJ1-5; perhaps TRBD1 as D (5 bases). Germline CDR1 SGHRS, CDR2 YFSETQ. Trimming cost V 4 bases and J 3 bases, with 17 bases left between them. CDR3 size: 16 residues.

The rearrangement links TRBV5-1 to TRBJ2-5; 9 bases are a match to TRBD2. In germline, CDR1 is SGHRS, CDR2 YFSETQ. The V segment lost 4 bases and the J segment 0 bases; nucleotides outside the gene matches: 10. The CDR3 consists of 17 residues. CDR3 sequence reads: CASSPVTSGLYQETQYF. As DNA, the CDR3 is TGCGCCAGCAGCCCCGTTACTAGCGGGCTGTACCAAGAGACCCAGTACTTC.

This clonotype has ten or more counts. V and J are TRBV28 and TRBJ2-2, with 11 bases identical to TRBD2. The CDR3 runs 15 residues. J gave up 4 bases and V 7 bases, and 5 bases lay outside the gene matches. Germline V gives CDR1 MDHEN, CDR2 SYDVKM. CDR3 sequence (DNA): TGTGCCAGCACGTCCGGGACTAGCGGCACCGGGGAGCTGTTTTTT. This sequence encodes CASTSGTSGTGELFF.

This chain connects TRBV28 to TRBJ2-5; D ambiguous. The V end lost 3 bases, the J end lost 3 bases, and 8 bases lay between the germline ends. Per the germline V gene, CDR1 is MDHEN and CDR2 is SYDVKM. CDR3 length: 13 amino acids. This chain's CDR3 is CASSLGREETQYF. DNA of the CDR3: TGTGCCAGCAGTTTGGGAAGGGAAGAGACCCAGTACTTC.

This clonotype has ten or more counts. The chain has TRBV10-3 and TRBJ2-1; TRBD2 matches at 10 bases. J gave up 8 bases and V 5 bases, and 3 bases lay outside the gene matches. Germline lookup yields CDR1 ENHRY and CDR2 SYGVKD. The CDR3 loop spans 13 amino acids. This CDR3 is CAISQREGDEQFF. The CDR3 DNA reads TGTGCCATCAGTCAGCGGGAGGGCGATGAGCAGTTCTTC.

The sample holds many counts of this clonotype. The rearrangement links TRBV18 to TRBJ2-5; 8 bases are shared with TRBD2. The germline CDR1 and CDR2 sequences are KGHSH and LQKENI. CDR3 length equals 15 residues. V lost 2 bases, J lost 4 bases, and 6 bases stayed unmatched. For the CDR3, the DNA is TGTGCCAGCTCACCAACAGCGGGAGTAGGAGAGACCCAGTACTTC. Translating it yields CASSPTAGVGETQYF.

The table lists this clonotype with many counts. In DNA, the CDR3 is TGTGCCAGCTCACCACCGGTACAGGGGGCATATGGCTACACCTTC. It codes for CASSPPVQGAYGYTF. The rearrangement joins TRBV18 to TRBJ1-2; 9 bases map to TRBD1. Germline V gene data show CDR1 as KGHSH and CDR2 as LQKENI. With 0 bases clipped from V and 5 bases from J, the junction kept 4 bases outside the gene matches. This CDR3 is built from 15 residues.

This clonotype was found many times. J is TRBJ2-5 and V is TRBV10-3; D is undetermined. CDR1 and CDR2 (germline): ENHRY, SYGVKD. V was pared by 3 bases and J by 1 base, with 6 bases between. The CDR3 has 13 amino acids. This chain's CDR3 is CAISERPQETQYF. The CDR3, as DNA: TGTGCCATCAGTGAACGTCCCCAAGAGACCCAGTACTTC.

This clonotype has ten or more counts. V gene TRBV11-3 combines with J gene TRBJ2-7, with no clear D. V was cut by 2 bases and J by 7 bases, with 15 bases left in between. This CDR3 comprises 14 residues. Germline assignment: CDR1 SGHNT and CDR2 YENEEA. The CDR3 DNA follows: TGTGCCAGCAGCTTAAGTCGGACCTTGGGGGAGCAGTACTTC. Translation: CASSLSRTLGEQYF.

This clonotype came up many times. The rearrangement uses TRBV6-6 and TRBJ2-3; 7 bases are a match to TRBD1. This CDR3 comprises 13 residues. Germline V gene sequence: CDR1 MNHNY, CDR2 SVGAGI (reference sequence). The V gene end was trimmed by 7 bases and the J gene end by 2 bases; junction bases not matched to a gene: 3. CDR3 protein: CASTRGTTDTQYF. The CDR3 region has the DNA TGTGCCAGCACCAGGGGGACCACAGATACGCAGTATTTT.